Presented here are 23 T cell receptor beta chains from one specimen sequenced in a study of human T cells and chemical hapten exposure. Time point reported: patch test 2, 6 weeks after DPC sensitization. As to treatment: therapeutic diphenylcyclopropenone sensitization with weekly scalp DPC. TCRdb fed the RACE reads into MiXCR, producing one record per CDR3 protein. The sample yields under 450,000 distinct CDR3 sequences, about 6% seen once. Sequenced material: whole blood, taken in connection with sensitization to the hapten diphenylcyclopropenone (DPC). The receptors shown here come from a woman younger than 30 with alopecia areata. Some clones in this sample may be carry-over from other donors' samples.

This clonotype was seen only a few times. The chain has TRBV27 and TRBJ2-2; 10 nucleotides agree with TRBD2. The J segment lost 5 bases and the V segment lost 6 bases, leaving 0 bases of the junction unmatched. This CDR3 has 13 amino acids. The V gene's germline CDR1 is MNHEY and CDR2 SMNVEV (reference sequence). CDR3 in DNA: TGTGCCAGCAGACTAGCGGGGACCGGGGAGCTGTTTTTT. The encoded protein is CASRLAGTGELFF.

The table lists this clonotype with a few counts. This chain connects TRBV5-1 to TRBJ2-3; D call uncertain. Germline loops: CDR1 SGHRS, CDR2 YFSETQ. With 4 bases removed from V and 1 base from J, the gap between germline ends came to 10 bases. The length of the CDR3 is 14 residues. The CDR3 loop reads CASSTGRGTDTQYF. The CDR3 bases are TGCGCCAGCAGCACCGGACGGGGCACAGATACGCAGTATTTT.

This clonotype was observed a handful of times. This rearrangement joins TRBV6-2 or TRBV6-3 to TRBJ1-4; possibly TRBD1 for D (6 bases). V lost 2 bases and J lost 8, with 18 bases in between. The CDR3 is made up of 16 amino acids. The germline V gene has CDR1 MNHEY and CDR2 SVGEGT. The CDR3 DNA sequence: TGTGCCAGCAGTTACGACGATACGGGGGCGAGGGAAAAACTGTTTTTT. Translating it yields CASSYDDTGAREKLFF.

In this sample, this clonotype turned up many times. This CDR3 is CASSLTQGKGYTF. The CDR3 nucleotides read TGTGCCAGCAGTCTCACACAGGGGAAAGGCTACACCTTC. The V call is TRBV27, the J call TRBJ1-2; 7 bases fit TRBD1. The J segment lost 8 bases and the V segment lost 5 bases, leaving 8 bases of the junction unmatched. This CDR3 spans 13 amino acids. Per germline, CDR1 MNHEY and CDR2 SMNVEV (reference sequence).

This clonotype was observed at least ten times. The rearrangement joins TRBV6-2 or TRBV6-3 to TRBJ1-1, with a weak D call TRBD1 (5 bases). Germline V gives CDR1 MNHEY, CDR2 SVGEGT. V was trimmed by 6 bases and J by 10 bases, leaving 15 bases between them. CDR3 length: 12 amino acids. CDR3 nucleotide sequence: TGTGCCAGCAGGTTCTCAGGGCGCGGAGCTTTCTTT. Encoded protein: CASRFSGRGAFF.

This clonotype was counted ten times or more. The chain carries TRBV6-2 or TRBV6-3 and TRBJ2-1; 13 positions agree with TRBD2. CDR1 is MNHEY and CDR2 is SVGEGT in the germline V gene. With V trimmed by 2 bases and J by 3 bases, 7 bases remained unmatched. The CDR3 totals 18 residues. In DNA, the CDR3 is TGTGCCAGCAGTTACCTTACTAGCGGGGGGGGAAGCTACAATGAGCAGTTCTTC. Amino acids: CASSYLTSGGGSYNEQFF.

Ten or more counts support this clonotype. The J gene is TRBJ2-7, the V gene TRBV2; 10 bases are a match to TRBD2. The CDR3 runs to 15 residues. Looked up from germline, CDR1 is SNHLY and CDR2 is FYNNEI. With 6 bases clipped from V and 0 bases from J, the junction kept 5 bases outside the gene matches. Written as DNA, the CDR3 is TGTGCCAGCAGGATAGAGCGGGGGGGCTCCTACGAGCAGTACTTC. Its protein is CASRIERGGSYEQYF.

This clonotype was found a few times. The genes are TRBV10-3 and TRBJ2-1; perhaps TRBD2 as D (5 bases). This CDR3 contains 15 residues. Germline CDR1 is ENHRY and CDR2 is SYGVKD. The V end lost 3 bases, the J end lost 1 base, and 10 bases lay between the germline ends. The chain's CDR3 is CAISDRTSSYNEQFF. CDR3 bases: TGTGCCATCAGTGATAGAACTAGTTCCTACAATGAGCAGTTCTTC.

V and J are TRBV3-1 and TRBJ2-3; TRBD2 agrees at 13 bases. The germline V gene encodes CDR1 LGHDT and CDR2 YNNKEL (reference sequence). This CDR3 has 20 residues. After removal of 2 bases from V and 0 bases from J, the junction contained 11 bases not matched to a gene. The CDR3 DNA reads TGTGCCAGCAGCCAAAACAGGGGCAGACTAGCGGGGGGTAGCACAGATACGCAGTATTTT. Encoded protein: CASSQNRGRLAGGSTDTQYF.

This clonotype was recorded a few times. The rearrangement uses TRBV4-1 and TRBJ2-7; D may be TRBD2 (6 bases). The CDR3 loop spans 16 amino acids. Germline values: CDR1 MGHRA, CDR2 YSYEKL. With 2 bases removed from V and 3 bases from J, the gap between germline ends came to 17 bases. The CDR3 region is CASSQNGGTLSYEQYF. CDR3 nucleotides: TGCGCCAGCAGCCAAAATGGCGGGACCCTTAGCTACGAGCAGTACTTC.

V usage is TRBV20-1 and J usage is TRBJ1-1, with TRBD1 matching over 8 bases. This CDR3 spans 14 amino acids. J lost 1 base, V lost 3 bases, and 4 bases had no gene match. Looked up from germline, CDR1 is DFQATT and CDR2 is SNEGSKA (reference sequence). The CDR3 DNA sequence: TGCAGTGCTAGGTTGGACAGGGAGAACACTGAAGCTTTCTTT. It translates to CSARLDRENTEAFF.

In this sample, this clonotype turned up many times. This sequence joins TRBV18 and TRBJ2-6; no reliable D call. CDR3 length: 15 amino acids. V was pared by 3 bases and J by 0 bases, with 6 bases between. Per the germline V gene, CDR1 is KGHSH and CDR2 is LQKENI. The CDR3: CASSPVSSGANVLTF. The CDR3 bases are TGTGCCAGCTCACCGGTTTCCTCTGGGGCCAACGTCCTGACTTTC.

This clonotype was found a few times. The rearrangement uses TRBV7-9 and TRBJ1-2, with no clear D. V lost 5 bases and J lost 6, with 13 bases in between. The germline V gene encodes CDR1 SEHNR and CDR2 FQNEAQ (reference sequence). The CDR3 runs 13 residues. Here the CDR3 reads CASSQVVVHGYTF. In DNA form, the CDR3 reads TGTGCCAGCAGCCAGGTCGTGGTACATGGCTACACCTTC.

The chain employs TRBV3-1 and TRBJ1-1; 7 bases fit TRBD1. The germline gives CDR1 LGHDT, CDR2 YNNKEL (reference sequence). J lost 1 base, V lost 4 bases, and 9 bases had no gene match. The CDR3 length is 16 residues. Here the CDR3 DNA reads TGTGCCAGCAGCCCGTCATCGGGACAGAGGAACACTGAAGCTTTCTTT. Amino acids: CASSPSSGQRNTEAFF.

This clonotype has a handful of counts. The J gene is TRBJ2-5, the V gene TRBV14; D tentatively reads TRBD1 or TRBD2 (5 bases each). Deletions cut 0 bases from V and 14 bases from J, with 16 bases between. The CDR3 totals 13 residues. CDR1 is SGHDN, CDR2 FVKESK, per germline. The CDR3, as DNA: TGTGCCAGCAGCCAAGATGTGGGGACCACCAAATACTTC. Protein: CASSQDVGTTKYF.

This clonotype was seen repeatedly, ten times or more. The chain carries TRBV28 and TRBJ2-7; D gene uncertain. Germline CDR1 and CDR2: MDHEN and SYDVKM. The CDR3 covers 14 residues. The V gene lost 7 bases and the J gene lost 1 base, with 14 bases spanning the gap. The CDR3 sequence: CASTPHSGSYEQYF. DNA of the CDR3: TGTGCCAGCACCCCCCACTCCGGTTCCTACGAGCAGTACTTC. Together with reference TRBV28 and TRBJ2-7, the CDR3 gives the full variable domain: DVKVTQSSRYLVKRTGEKVFLECVQDMDHENMFWYRQDPGLGLRLIYFSYDVKMKEKGDIPEGYSVSREKKERFSLILESASTNQTSMYLCASTPHSGSYEQYFGPGTRLTVT.

In its sample, this clonotype was seen many times. The chain combines TRBV6-5 with TRBJ1-2, with D tentatively TRBD1 (5 bases). V was cut by 0 bases and J by 8 bases, with 13 bases left in between. The CDR3 totals 14 residues. Germline V lookup: CDR1 MNHEY, CDR2 SVGAGI. DNA of the CDR3: TGTGCCAGCAGTTACTCGAGTAGGGGCGGAGGCTACACCTTC. Residues: CASSYSSRGGGYTF.

This clonotype turned up a few times. The V call is TRBV5-4, the J call TRBJ2-7, with 8 bases identical to TRBD1. Germline assignment: CDR1 SGHNT and CDR2 YYREEE (reference sequence). CDR3 length equals 15 residues. The ends lost 4 bases at V and 2 bases at J; junction bases unmatched: 8. CDR3 region: CASSRTGSLPYEQYF. The CDR3 DNA reads as TGTGCCAGCAGCCGGACAGGGAGCCTTCCCTACGAGCAGTACTTC.

This clonotype was found many times. The J gene is TRBJ1-1, the V gene TRBV6-2 or TRBV6-3; D possibly corresponds to TRBD1 (6 bases). CDR3 size: 16 residues. Germline CDR1 is MNHEY and CDR2 is SVGEGT. The V and J ends lost 3 bases and 4 bases respectively, with 18 bases between them. The chain's CDR3 is CASSYLPTGGSTEAFF. As DNA, the CDR3 is TGTGCCAGCAGTTATCTTCCGACAGGCGGGTCCACTGAAGCTTTCTTT.

This clonotype was seen ten or more times. The chain couples TRBV11-2 to TRBJ1-6; no definite D call. The length of the CDR3 is 20 residues. Germline V CDR1 and CDR2: SGHAT, FQNNGV. Between the trimmed V and J ends, which lost 4 bases and 0 bases, there was a span of 22 bases. The CDR3 DNA is TGTGCCAGCAGCTCACCGGGCCCCTCAGCCCTACGCTCCTATAATTCACCCCTCCACTTT. It codes for CASSSPGPSALRSYNSPLHF.

This clonotype was recorded a few times. The CDR3 is CASSEGQGYQPQHF. In DNA form, the CDR3 reads TGTGCCAGCAGTGAGGGACAGGGTTATCAGCCCCAGCATTTT. The rearrangement uses TRBV27 and TRBJ1-5, with 9 bases identical to TRBD1. In germline, CDR1 is MNHEY, CDR2 SMNVEV (reference sequence). V was pared by 5 bases and J by 5 bases, with 4 bases of the junction left unmatched. The CDR3 sequence is 14 residues long.

This clonotype has ten or more counts. This chain uses TRBV7-9 with TRBJ1-1; no definite D call. This CDR3 region has 13 residues. Germline loops: CDR1 SEHNR, CDR2 FQNEAQ (reference sequence). The V end lost 5 bases, the J end lost 6 bases, and 13 bases lay between the germline ends. The DNA for the CDR3 is TGTGCCAGCAGCCCGGATCACGGACCTGAAGCTTTCTTT. Its translation is CASSPDHGPEAFF.

For this clonotype: A much larger clone is a single base away; this may be a read error. CDR3 loop: CASSLDRATSYEQNF. In DNA form, the CDR3 reads TGTGCCAGCAGCTTGGACAGGGCGACCTCCTACGAGCAGAACTTC. This chain uses TRBV14 with TRBJ2-7; TRBD1 matches at 8 bases. Germline V gene lookup returns CDR1 SGHDN and CDR2 FVKESK. The CDR3 consists of 15 residues. Drawing the rest from reference TRBV14 and TRBJ2-7, the complete variable domain is EAGVTQFPSHSVIEKGQTVTLRCDPISGHDNLYWYRRVMGKEIKFLLHFVKESKQDESGMPNNRFLAERTGGTYSTLKVQPAELEDSGVYFCASSLDRATSYEQNFGPGTRLTVT.